A selection of T cell receptor beta chains follows, all from one sample in a study of cytomegalovirus exposure and HLA in healthy donors. Generated by immunoSEQ multiplex PCR, the TCRdb table keeps only in-frame clones and is missing some. The repertoire holds around 100,000 clones, with about 70% as singletons. Sequencing was carried out using PBMCs. Receptors were obtained from a woman aged 25 to 39 in good health and CMV-seronegative. The CDR3 runs from the conserved cysteine through the conserved F or W. The order of the fields is D gene, V gene, J gene, CDR3 DNA, CDR3 protein. D genes are given only for firm matches.

.	TRBV6-6	TRBJ1-2	TGTGCCAGCAGTTACTCGTTGGGGGCCGATGGCTACACCTTC	CASSYSLGADGYTF
TRBD2	TRBV11-3	TRBJ2-1	TGTGCCAGCAGCTTAGCTAGCGGGAGCTACAATGAGCAGTTCTTC	CASSLASGSYNEQFF
.	TRBV2	TRBJ1-5	TGTGCCAGCAGTACCAGGGACACCAATCAGCCCCAGCATTTT	CASSTRDTNQPQHF
TRBD1	TRBV11-1	TRBJ2-7	TGTGCCAGCAGCTCGGGACAGACAACCTACGAGCAGTACTTC	CASSSGQTTYEQYF
.	TRBV7-8	TRBJ1-4	TGTGCCAGCAGCCCCCCGGGGGGGGAAAAACTGTTTTTT	CASSPPGGEKLFF
.	TRBV14	TRBJ2-6	TGTGCCAGCAGCCGCGTCTCTGGGGCCAACGTCCTGACTTTC	CASSRVSGANVLTF
TRBD1	TRBV6-1	TRBJ1-5	TGTGCCAGCAGTGAAGGCAGGGGGCGAGGTCAGCCCCAGCATTTT	CASSEGRGRGQPQHF
TRBD1	TRBV11-3	TRBJ1-2	TGTGCCAGCAGCAGGGACAGAGACTATGGCTACACCTTC	CASSRDRDYGYTF
.	TRBV30	TRBJ1-1	TGTGCCTGGGGCTGGGCACACGTCTTCTTT	CAWGWAHVFF
TRBD2	TRBV19	TRBJ2-5	TGTGCCACCCTGGGCCGGGAGGCACAAGAGACCCAGTACTTC	CATLGREAQETQYF